Ten or more counts support the clone carrying this T cell receptor (beta chain). What it recognizes is unknown. A universal primer site was created by template switching, with the cDNA bearing unique molecular identifiers. MiXCR, applied by TCRdb to the 5' RACE reads, yields one record per CDR3 protein. The sample includes approximately 630,000 distinct CDR3 sequences, about 7.1% of them seen just once. These data belong to a study of identical twins. Whole-study results and caveats: The analysis was cross-sectional rather than longitudinal within donors. Beta out-of-frame sequences showed weaker excess twin sharing. The presence of invariant MAIT and iNKT cells could partly confound analyses of zero-insertion sequences.

Trimming removed 5 bases at V and 0 bases at J, with 7 bases between. Per the germline V gene, CDR1 is MNHEY and CDR2 is SMNVEV (reference sequence). This CDR3 comprises 14 residues. This same sample was also taken into another study, of yellow fever vaccine responses in identical twins.

The sequenced sample was PBMCs. The gene calls are TRBV27 and TRBJ2-2; tentative D call: TRBD2 (5 bases). The clonotype was recovered from a woman younger than 35 in good health. This CDR3 reads CASSPGANTGELFF. DNA for the CDR3: TGTGCCAGCAGTCCCGGGGCGAACACCGGGGAGCTGTTTTTT.